This TCR beta chain derives from a study of T cells in Graves' hyperthyroidism and ophthalmopathy. Graves' hyperthyroidism is called stable when ophthalmopathy does not progress within 18 months. Hyperthyroidism patients were newly diagnosed, had disease duration under 2 months, and were aged 18 to 65 years. Regarding the study as a whole: The model identified upcoming ophthalmopathy a median approximately six months ahead of onset. Blood samples included most of the expanded thyroid clonotypes exceeding 0.001.

In regard to this clonotype: The antigen remains undetermined.

TCR beta CDR3 regions were amplified from RNA. The HTBI primer set was used in a first-round RT-PCR of the TCR CDR3. TCRdb processed the multiplex PCR reads anew with MiXCR; each CDR3 protein has one entry. In the table there are about 680,000 distinct CDR3 sequences, roughly a third of which are singletons. Sequencing input: blood. The TCR was taken from a woman aged 40 to 50 with Graves' hyperthyroidism.

Here the CDR3 DNA reads TGCAGTGCTAGAGATCACCCCCAGGACAGGGGTCGGGACGGCGGAAAACTGTTTTTT. Translated: CSARDHPQDRGRDGGKLFF. The V call is TRBV20-1, the J call TRBJ1-4, with TRBD1 matching over 9 bases. V lost 0 bases and J lost 10; bases outside the gene matches: 21. The germline V gene encodes CDR1 DFQATT and CDR2 SNEGSKA (reference sequence). CDR3 length: 19 amino acids.